A selection of T cell receptor beta chains follows, all from one sample in a study of PD-L1 blockade in urothelial cancer. Here immunoSEQ multiplex PCR was the method, and the copy in TCRdb shows in-frame clones only, minus some. Seen here are under 100,000 clones, 82% observed once, and the top ten hold approximately 9.5%. This specimen was PBMCs, taken around atezolizumab (anti-PD-L1) treatment. Receptors originate from an older man with urothelial cancer. CDR3s include the opening cysteine and the closing phenylalanine or tryptophan. The D gene is left open where the match is weak. Clone size, where shown, is once, few, many, or a class for clones that have expanded.

abundance	j_gene	d_gene	v_gene	CDR3aa	CDR3nt
-	TRBJ2-1	TRBD1	TRBV9	CASSLGTEDSYNEQFF	TGTGCCAGCAGCTTAGGGACAGAAGATTCCTACAATGAGCAGTTCTTC
-	TRBJ2-7	TRBD2	TRBV27	CASSLRGTSGLEQQYF	TGTGCCAGCAGTTTACGCGGGACTAGCGGGTTGGAGCAGCAGTACTTC
-	TRBJ1-3	-	TRBV7-9	CASSRTALGVVINF	TGTGCCAGCAGCCGGACAGCTCTCGGGGTCGTCATCAATTTT
-	TRBJ1-2	-	TRBV28	CASSKGRAYGYTF	TGTGCCAGCAGTAAGGGGAGGGCTTATGGCTACACCTTC
-	TRBJ2-3	-	TRBV5-1	CASSYDNVSSTDTQYF	TGCGCCAGCAGTTACGACAATGTTTCTAGCACAGATACGCAGTATTTT
-	TRBJ1-6	-	TRBV7-9	CASSLAGGVSPLHF	TGTGCCAGCAGCTTAGCAGGGGGAGTTTCACCCCTCCACTTT
-	TRBJ1-4	-	TRBV6-5	CASSTGGGDGEKLFF	TGTGCCAGCAGCACCGGGGGAGGGGACGGTGAAAAACTGTTTTTT
-	TRBJ2-7	TRBD2	TRBV9	CASSPGTSSLSYEQYF	TGTGCCAGCAGCCCAGGGACTAGCTCCCTCTCCTACGAGCAGTACTTC
-	TRBJ1-1	-	TRBV5-4	CASSFVKGGTEAFF	TGTGCCAGCAGCTTCGTTAAGGGAGGCACTGAAGCTTTCTTT
-	TRBJ2-2	-	TRBV7-2	CAISTGIGELFF	TGTGCCATCTCAACGGGAATCGGGGAGCTGTTTTTT
-	TRBJ2-7	TRBD1	TRBV18	CASRQGQNSYEQYF	TGTGCCAGCCGCCAGGGACAGAACTCCTACGAGCAGTACTTC
many	TRBJ2-1	-	TRBV7-8	CASSSTSNEQFF	TGTGCCAGCAGCTCGACTAGCAATGAGCAGTTCTTC
-	TRBJ2-7	TRBD1	TRBV14	CASSQLDLTGIYEQYF	TGTGCCAGCAGCCAATTGGATCTGACAGGGATCTACGAGCAGTACTTC
-	TRBJ1-5	TRBD1	TRBV6-1	CASSGRLGQGDWRNQPQHF	TGTGCCAGCAGTGGGCGTTTAGGTCAGGGGGACTGGCGCAATCAGCCCCAGCATTTT
-	TRBJ2-5	-	TRBV7-9	CASSPTLRGQETQYF	TGTGCCAGCAGCCCTACGCTCCGGGGGCAAGAGACCCAGTACTTC
-	TRBJ1-3	-	TRBV7-2	CASSLAGTPATGNTIYF	TGTGCCAGCAGCTTAGCAGGGACTCCTGCTACTGGAAACACCATATATTTT
-	TRBJ2-5	-	TRBV19	CASSIPAGTVAGETQYF	TGTGCCAGTAGTATCCCAGCCGGGACAGTAGCGGGGGAGACCCAGTACTTC
-	TRBJ1-5	-	TRBV5-1	CASSRTGFDSNQPQHF	TGCGCCAGCAGCAGAACAGGGTTCGATAGCAATCAGCCCCAGCATTTT
-	TRBJ2-7	-	TRBV7-2	CASSAGTYVYEQYF	TGTGCCAGCAGCGCCGGGACTTATGTCTACGAGCAGTACTTC
-	TRBJ2-5	-	TRBV6-1	CASSASGGRETQYF	TGTGCCAGCAGCGCTTCCGGGGGGCGGGAGACCCAGTACTTC
-	TRBJ1-2	TRBD1	TRBV6-1	CASKGALYGYTF	TGTGCCAGCAAGGGGGCGCTGTATGGCTACACCTTC
-	TRBJ1-1	-	TRBV19	CASSTRKTGNTEAFF	TGTGCCAGTAGTACGCGAAAGACAGGGAACACTGAAGCTTTCTTT
-	TRBJ2-3	-	TRBV12-1	CASSPEVARNTDTQYF	TGTGCCAGCAGTCCCGAGGTAGCGCGAAACACAGATACGCAGTATTTT
-	TRBJ2-1	-	TRBV10-3	CAISERGLASNEQFF	TGTGCCATCAGTGAACGCGGCCTAGCGTCCAATGAGCAGTTCTTC
-	TRBJ1-1	TRBD1	TRBV5-4	CASSNGDRGYTEAFF	TGTGCCAGCAGCAACGGGGACAGGGGGTACACTGAAGCTTTCTTT
-	TRBJ1-6	-	TRBV2	CASSLGRGGSPLHF	TGTGCCAGCAGCCTCGGGAGGGGAGGTTCACCCCTCCACTTT
-	TRBJ1-5	-	TRBV7-2	CASSPGTMGNQPQHF	TGTGCCAGCAGCCCTGGGACAATGGGCAATCAGCCCCAGCATTTT
-	TRBJ2-3	-	TRBV11-2	CASSLDISTDTQYF	TGTGCCAGCAGCTTAGACATCAGCACAGATACGCAGTATTTT
-	TRBJ2-3	-	TRBV4-2	CASSQVASTDTQYF	TGTGCCAGCAGCCAAGTAGCTAGCACAGATACGCAGTATTTT
-	TRBJ1-5	-	TRBV2	CASSDTRIYQPQHF	TGTGCCAGCAGTGATACGAGGATCTATCAGCCCCAGCATTTT
-	TRBJ1-3	TRBD1	TRBV7-6	CASSRDRGSGNTIYF	TGTGCCAGCAGCCGGGACAGGGGTTCCGGAAACACCATATATTTT
-	TRBJ1-2	TRBD1	TRBV6-6	CASSRDRNYGYTF	TGTGCCAGCAGTCGGGACAGGAACTATGGCTACACCTTC
-	TRBJ2-2	TRBD1	TRBV5-1	CASSLEGQGTGELFF	TGCGCCAGCAGCTTGGAAGGACAGGGGACCGGGGAGCTGTTTTTT
-	TRBJ1-1	-	TRBV9	CASSVGGENTEAFF	TGTGCCAGCAGCGTCGGGGGGGAGAACACTGAAGCTTTCTTT
-	TRBJ1-1	-	TRBV7-3	CASSLGGGRDEAFF	TGTGCCAGCAGCTTGGGCGGGGGTCGGGATGAAGCTTTCTTT
-	TRBJ2-3	-	TRBV29-1	CSARGGAGTDAQYF	TGCAGCGCCCGAGGCGGGGCTGGCACAGATGCGCAGTATTTT
-	TRBJ2-1	TRBD2	TRBV2	CASSILAGEEQFF	TGTGCCAGCAGTATACTAGCGGGGGAAGAGCAGTTCTTC
once	TRBJ2-7	-	TRBV6-5	CASSYGGAFDEQYF	TGTGCCAGCAGTTACGGGGGGGCGTTCGACGAGCAGTACTTC
-	TRBJ2-5	-	TRBV7-2	CASGKYGETQYF	TGTGCCAGCGGAAAGTACGGGGAGACCCAGTACTTC
-	TRBJ1-5	TRBD1	TRBV7-4	CASSTPRDRLALSNQPQHF	TGTGCCAGCTCTACCCCCAGGGACAGACTCGCCCTTAGCAATCAGCCCCAGCATTTT
-	TRBJ1-3	-	TRBV4-1	CASSQVSGVVDTIYF	TGCGCCAGCAGCCAAGTCTCAGGGGTAGTAGACACCATATATTTT